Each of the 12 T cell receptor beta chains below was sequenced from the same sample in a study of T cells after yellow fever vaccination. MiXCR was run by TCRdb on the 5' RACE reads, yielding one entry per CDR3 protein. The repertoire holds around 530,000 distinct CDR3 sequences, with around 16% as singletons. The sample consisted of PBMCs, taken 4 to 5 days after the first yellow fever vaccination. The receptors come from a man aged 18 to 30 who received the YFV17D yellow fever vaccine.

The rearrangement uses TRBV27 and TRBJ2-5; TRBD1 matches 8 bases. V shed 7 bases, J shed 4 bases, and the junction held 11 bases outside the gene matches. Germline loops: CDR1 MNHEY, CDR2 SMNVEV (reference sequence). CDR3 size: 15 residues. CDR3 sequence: CASTQSGGRIETQYF. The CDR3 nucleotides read TGTGCCAGCACCCAATCAGGGGGCAGAATAGAGACCCAGTACTTC.

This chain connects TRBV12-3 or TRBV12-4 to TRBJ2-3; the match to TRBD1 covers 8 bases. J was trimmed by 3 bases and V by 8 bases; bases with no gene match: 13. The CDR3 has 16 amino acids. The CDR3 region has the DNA TGTGCCAGCTTCCCTAGGGGACAGGAGTATACAGATACGCAGTATTTT. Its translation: CASFPRGQEYTDTQYF.

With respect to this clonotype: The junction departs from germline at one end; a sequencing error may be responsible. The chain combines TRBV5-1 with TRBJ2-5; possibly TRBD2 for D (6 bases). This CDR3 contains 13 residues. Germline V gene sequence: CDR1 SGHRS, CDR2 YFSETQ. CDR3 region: CSSSTGPGGTQYF. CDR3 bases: TGCTCCAGCAGCACCGGGCCCGGGGGGACCCAGTACTTC.

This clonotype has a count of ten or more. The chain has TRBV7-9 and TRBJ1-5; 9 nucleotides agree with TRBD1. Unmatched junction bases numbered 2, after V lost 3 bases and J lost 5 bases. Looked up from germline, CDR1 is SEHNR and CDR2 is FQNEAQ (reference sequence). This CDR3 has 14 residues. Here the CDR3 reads CASSLDRGDQPQHF. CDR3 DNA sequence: TGTGCCAGCAGCTTGGACAGGGGTGATCAGCCCCAGCATTTT.

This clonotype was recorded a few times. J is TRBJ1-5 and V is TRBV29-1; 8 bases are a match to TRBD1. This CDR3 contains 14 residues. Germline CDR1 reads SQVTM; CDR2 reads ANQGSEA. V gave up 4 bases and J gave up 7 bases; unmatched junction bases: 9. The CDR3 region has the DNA TGCAGCGTTGGGACAGGGCCCCTGGGCCAGCCCCAGCATTTT. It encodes CSVGTGPLGQPQHF. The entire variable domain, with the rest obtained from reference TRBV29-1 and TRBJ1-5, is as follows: SAVISQKPSRDICQRGTSLTIQCQVDSQVTMMFWYRQQPGQSLTLIATANQGSEATYESGFVIDKFPISRPNLTFSTLTVSNMSPEDSSIYLCSVGTGPLGQPQHFGDGTRLSIL.

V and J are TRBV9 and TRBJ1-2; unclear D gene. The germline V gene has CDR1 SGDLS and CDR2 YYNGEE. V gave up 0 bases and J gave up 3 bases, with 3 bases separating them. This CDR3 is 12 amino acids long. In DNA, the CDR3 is TGTGCCAGCAGCGTAGCCCACTATGGCTACACCTTC. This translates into CASSVAHYGYTF. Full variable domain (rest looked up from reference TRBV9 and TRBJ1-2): DSGVTQTPKHLITATGQRVTLRCSPRSGDLSVYWYQQSLDQGLQFLIQYYNGEERAKGNILERFSAQQFPDLHSELNLSSLELGDSALYFCASSVAHYGYTFGSGTRLTVV.

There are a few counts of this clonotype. CDR3 protein: CASTPRDSSYEQYF. CDR3 DNA sequence: TGTGCCAGCACACCCCGGGACAGCTCCTACGAGCAGTACTTC. The chain couples TRBV7-9 to TRBJ2-7; 7 nucleotides agree with TRBD1. The CDR3 is made up of 14 amino acids. The germline gives CDR1 SEHNR, CDR2 FQNEAQ (reference sequence). With V trimmed by 7 bases and J by 0 bases, 6 bases remained unmatched.

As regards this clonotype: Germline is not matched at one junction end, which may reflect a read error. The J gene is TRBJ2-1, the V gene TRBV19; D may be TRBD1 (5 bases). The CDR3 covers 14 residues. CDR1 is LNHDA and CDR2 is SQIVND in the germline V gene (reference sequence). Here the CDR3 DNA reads TGTGCCAGTAGTATTCAGGGCTCCCACAATGAGCAGTTCTTC. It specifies CASSIQGSHNEQFF.

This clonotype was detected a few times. The CDR3 protein is CASSVGTRKVLETQYF. The DNA of the CDR3 is TGTGCCAGCAGCGTTGGGACTAGGAAAGTATTGGAGACCCAGTACTTC. This sequence joins TRBV9 and TRBJ2-5; TRBD2 agrees at 8 bases. There are 16 residues in the CDR3. With V trimmed by 2 bases and J by 5 bases, 11 bases remained unmatched. The germline gives CDR1 SGDLS, CDR2 YYNGEE.

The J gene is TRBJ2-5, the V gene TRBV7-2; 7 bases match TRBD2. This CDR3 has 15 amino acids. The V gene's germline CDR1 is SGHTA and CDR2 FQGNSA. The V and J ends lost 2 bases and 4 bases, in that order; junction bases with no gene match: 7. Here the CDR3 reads CASSLRTSFGETQYF. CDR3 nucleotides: TGTGCCAGCAGCTTACGGACTAGTTTTGGAGAGACCCAGTACTTC.

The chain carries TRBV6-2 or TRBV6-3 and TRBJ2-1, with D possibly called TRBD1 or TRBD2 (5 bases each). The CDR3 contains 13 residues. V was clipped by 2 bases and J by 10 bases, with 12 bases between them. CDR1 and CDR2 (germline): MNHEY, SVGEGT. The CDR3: CASSYGVREEQFF. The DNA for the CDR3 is TGTGCCAGCAGTTACGGGGTCAGGGAGGAGCAGTTCTTC.

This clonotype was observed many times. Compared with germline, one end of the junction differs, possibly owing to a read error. The CDR3 reads CASSLGQGNEQYF. CDR3 DNA sequence: TGCGCCAGCAGCCTGGGACAGGGGAACGAGCAGTACTTC. V and J are TRBV7-2 and TRBJ2-7; 10 positions match TRBD1. From germline, CDR1 is SGHTA and CDR2 FQGNSA. CDR3 size: 13 residues.